The clone carrying this TCR beta chain was detected only once. The sample originates from a study of T cell responses to AZD1222 COVID-19 vaccine. Repertoires were generated with immunoSEQ multiplex PCR, while TCRdb's copy carries only in-frame clones and drops some. The sample lists some 140,000 clones, more than 85% occurring once. This CDR3 is 11 amino acids long. Germline values: CDR1 SGHAT, CDR2 FQNNGV. V lost 5 bases and J lost 8, with 6 bases in between. The chain is built from TRBV11-2 and TRBJ1-4, with D unclear. Specimen: peripheral blood, collected on day 0 of AZD1222 vaccination. The source is an adult in good health. The CDR3 here is CASSISEKLFF. Here the CDR3 DNA reads TGTGCCAGCAGCATCTCGGAAAAACTGTTTTTT. The full variable domain, completed using reference TRBV11-2 and TRBJ1-4, is EAGVAQSPRYKIIEKRQSVAFWCNPISGHATLYWYQQILGQGPKLLIQFQNNGVVDDSQLPKDRFSAERLKGVDSTLKIQPAKLEDSAVYLCASSISEKLFFGSGTQLSVL.